This record looks at one TCR beta chain sequence and its context. The antigen it recognizes is unknown. Base-call qualities are not available, and no considerably larger clone is one nucleotide away. These data are taken from a study of monozygotic twins with cystic fibrosis (dated by TCRdb to the early 2020s). For context, the study as a whole: Barcoded libraries were prepared with around 15 PCR cycles from about 3.2 micrograms of fragmented DNA. The study compared TCR beta repertoires within and between 16 monozygotic twin pairs with cystic fibrosis to assess genetic influence on V and J gene usage. Made up mostly of children and adolescents, the cohort included ten female and six male twin pairs ranging in age from roughly 2.0 to 40 years, with a median of around 9.1 years. On the day blood was drawn, the twins' weight-for-height and FEVPerc (FEV1 disease centile) were ranked against those of the 800 to 1,100 cohort participants. Data for three of the twin pairs had previously been reported in another context.

The twin pairs came from the European Cystic Fibrosis Twin and Sibling Study Cohort, which recruited patients from over 150 CF clinics across 14 European countries. Both zygosity and CFTR genotype were checked in-house, and zygosity was tested with multiplex PCR across nine short tandem repeat loci. Peripheral blood was taken from each twin, and clinical parameters were recorded on the day of blood sampling. Phenol/chloroform extraction was used to isolate genomic DNA from peripheral blood cells, and the DNA was then kept in TE buffer at 4 degrees C. General conclusions and limits of the study: The cohort was small, and no association was found between shared CDR3 numbers and age, concordance or disease severity. Significantly higher nucleotide-identical clonotype sharing was observed within monozygotic CF twin pairs than between unrelated CF individuals (P = 0.000026, Mann-Whitney). V gene usage was most similar to the co-twin for 13 of 16 pairs, and J usage for 8 of 16 pairs, suggesting genetic constraints. Simpson clonality was found to be generally low (median approximately 0.0086), suggesting a naive-dominated repertoire, although higher clonality was observed in the most severely affected patients.

Following the manufacturer's instructions, TCR beta CDR3 regions were amplified by multiplex PCR with the immunoSEQ immune profiling system. An Illumina NextSeq system was used for sequencing. In the source study's methods: The immunoSEQ Analyzer platform handled processing of the sequence data, and clonality was calculated by taking the square root of Simpson's index of productive rearrangements. Jensen-Shannon distance served as the measure of similarity in V and J usage, while OLGA was used to compute CDR3 generation probabilities. The immuneACCESS database (August 2020) and VDJdb (December 2020) were searched for shared CDR3 sequences. TCRdb mirrors the immuneACCESS table, restricted to in-frame sequences. Some clones are absent from its copies; in checked studies, under half trace to an unresolved V gene, and the reason for the others is unknown. V and J calls and clone size are as listed in that table; D and trimming were resolved from the DNA. For this sample the table gives 20,000 to 25,000 clones, of which approximately 98% were detected only once. The top ten clones comprise around 0.15% of the sample.

V is clipped by 4 bases and J by 2 bases, and the sequence between their germline boundaries is 16 bases long. The CDR3 runs 15 amino acids, cysteine and phenylalanine included. Only the CDR3 portion is preserved as DNA: 45 bases, with reading frame beginning at the first base. The germline V gene yields SGDLS for CDR1 and YYNGEE for CDR2. The TCR was taken from a girl aged 10 to 17 with cystic fibrosis. Sequencing was performed on blood. The receptor chain draws on TRBV9 and TRBJ2-7, with no confident D gene call. CDR3 sequence: CASSPSGLNTYEQYF. The nucleotides read TGTGCCAGCAGCCCCTCGGGCCTGAATACCTACGAGCAGTACTTC.